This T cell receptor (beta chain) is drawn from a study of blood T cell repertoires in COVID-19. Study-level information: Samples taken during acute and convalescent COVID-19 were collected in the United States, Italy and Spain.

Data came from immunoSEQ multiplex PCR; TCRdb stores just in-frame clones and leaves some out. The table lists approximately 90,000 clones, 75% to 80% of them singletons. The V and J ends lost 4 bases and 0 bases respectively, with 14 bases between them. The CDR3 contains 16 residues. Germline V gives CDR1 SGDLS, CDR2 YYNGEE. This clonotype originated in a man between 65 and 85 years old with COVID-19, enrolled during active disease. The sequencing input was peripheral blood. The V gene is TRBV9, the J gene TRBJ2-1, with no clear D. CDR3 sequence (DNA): TGTGCCAGCAGCAAAGATGCGGCCAGCTCCTACAATGAGCAGTTCTTC. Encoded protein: CASSKDAASSYNEQFF. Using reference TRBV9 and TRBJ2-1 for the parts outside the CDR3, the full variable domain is DSGVTQTPKHLITATGQRVTLRCSPRSGDLSVYWYQQSLDQGLQFLIQYYNGEERAKGNILERFSAQQFPDLHSELNLSSLELGDSALYFCASSKDAASSYNEQFFGPGTRLTVL.